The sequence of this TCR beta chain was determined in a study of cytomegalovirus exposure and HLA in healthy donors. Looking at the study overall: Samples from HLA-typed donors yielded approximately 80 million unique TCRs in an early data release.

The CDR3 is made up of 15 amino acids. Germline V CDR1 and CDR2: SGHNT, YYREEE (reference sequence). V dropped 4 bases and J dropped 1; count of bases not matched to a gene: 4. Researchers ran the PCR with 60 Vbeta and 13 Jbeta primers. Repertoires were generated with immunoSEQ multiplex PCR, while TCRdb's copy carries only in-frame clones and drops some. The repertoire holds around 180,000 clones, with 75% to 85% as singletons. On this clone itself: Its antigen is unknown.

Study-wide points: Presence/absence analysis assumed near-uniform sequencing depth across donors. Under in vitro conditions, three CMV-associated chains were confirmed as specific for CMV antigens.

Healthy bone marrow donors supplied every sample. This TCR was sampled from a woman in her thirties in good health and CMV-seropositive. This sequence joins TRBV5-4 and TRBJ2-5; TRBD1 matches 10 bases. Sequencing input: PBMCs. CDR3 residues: CASSMTGGRQETQYF. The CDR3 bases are TGTGCCAGCAGCATGACAGGGGGCCGCCAAGAGACCCAGTACTTC.